The 20 T cell receptor beta chains reported below all come from one sample, sequenced in a study of T cell responses to AZD1222 COVID-19 vaccine. The method was immunoSEQ multiplex PCR; TCRdb's version includes in-frame clones alone and lacks a portion of them. The profile shows approximately 110,000 clones, 75% to 90% of them singletons. The sequencing used peripheral blood, collected 28 days after the second AZD1222 dose. The source of these receptors is an adult who received the AZD1222 COVID-19 vaccine.

This chain links TRBV19 with TRBJ1-4; TRBD1 is a possible D gene (6 bases). Trimming took 7 bases from V and 8 from J, leaving 20 bases between them. The CDR3 sequence is 15 residues long. Germline CDR1 LNHDA, CDR2 SQIVND (reference sequence). The CDR3 DNA sequence: TGTGCCAGTACCGCCCAGGGGCGGGAGAGGGAAAAACTGTTTTTT. Translated, it gives CASTAQGREREKLFF.

This chain links TRBV7-3 with TRBJ1-2; possibly TRBD1 for D (5 bases). From germline, CDR1 is SGHTA and CDR2 FQGTGA. Trimming took 5 bases from V and 6 from J, leaving 19 bases between them. The CDR3 covers 15 residues. The chain's CDR3 is CASSTGNGGSDGYTF. The DNA of the CDR3 is TGTGCCAGCAGCACGGGGAATGGGGGGAGCGATGGCTACACCTTC. Complete variable domain (other parts from reference TRBV7-3 and TRBJ1-2): GAGVSQTPSNKVTEKGKYVELRCDPISGHTALYWYRQSLGQGPEFLIYFQGTGAADDSGLPNDRFFAVRPEGSVSTLKIQRTERGDSAVYLCASSTGNGGSDGYTFGSGTRLTVV.

The chain joins TRBV11-3 to TRBJ2-1; 8 bases are a match to TRBD1. Unmatched junction bases numbered 4, after V lost 5 bases and J lost 10 bases. The CDR3 has 12 residues. CDR1 and CDR2 from the germline V gene are SGHNT and YENEEA. The CDR3 nucleotides are TGTGCCAGCAGCCCAGGGGGCGAGGAGCAGTTCTTC. It yields the protein CASSPGGEEQFF.

The rearrangement uses TRBV6-4 and TRBJ2-3, with 7 bases matching TRBD2. Trimming at V came to 0 bases and at J to 3 bases, leaving 3 bases not matched to a gene. The CDR3 is made up of 15 amino acids. Germline lookup yields CDR1 MRHNA and CDR2 SNTAGT. The CDR3 loop is CASSDSILATDTQYF. The CDR3 DNA follows: TGTGCCAGCAGTGACTCGATACTAGCGACAGATACGCAGTATTTT.

This sequence joins TRBV14 and TRBJ2-1; 10 bases line up with TRBD2. Trimming removed 5 bases from V and 6 bases from J; junction bases left unmatched: 10. The CDR3 runs to 16 residues. Germline CDR1 reads SGHDN; CDR2 reads FVKESK. Written as DNA, the CDR3 is TGTGCCAGCAGCTTGGGGGCTAGCGGGAGTCTCAATGAGCAGTTCTTC. Residues: CASSLGASGSLNEQFF.

The chain is built from TRBV3-1 (or the pseudogene TRBV3-2) and TRBJ2-6, with 10 bases lining up with TRBD2. Trimming removed 4 bases from V and 1 base from J; junction bases left unmatched: 10. Germline-derived CDR1 and CDR2 are LGHDT and YNNKEL (reference sequence). CDR3 length: 19 residues. For the CDR3, the DNA is TGTGCCAGCAGCCGCCGGGGGGAACTAGCGGGATCTGGGGCCAACGTCCTGACTTTC. Residues: CASSRRGELAGSGANVLTF.

The rearrangement uses TRBV29-1 and TRBJ2-5, with D unclear. The germline CDR1 and CDR2 sequences are SQVTM and ANQGSEA. Trimming stripped 0 bases from V and 2 bases from J, with 13 bases between. The CDR3 consists of 15 residues. CDR3 protein: CSVEDQRSLQETQYF. The CDR3 DNA reads as TGCAGCGTTGAAGATCAAAGGTCCTTACAAGAGACCCAGTACTTC.

The chain employs TRBV19 and TRBJ1-1; tentatively, D is TRBD1 (5 bases). The CDR3 has 14 amino acids. Germline CDR1 LNHDA, CDR2 SQIVND (reference sequence). Trimming shortened V by 5 bases and J by 0 bases, and 10 bases separated the two germline ends. Here the CDR3 DNA reads TGTGCCAGTAGTTCCGGGACGGTGAACACTGAAGCTTTCTTT. It specifies CASSSGTVNTEAFF.

J is TRBJ2-5 and V is TRBV5-4, with 8 bases lining up with TRBD1. V gave up 4 bases and J gave up 0 bases; unmatched junction bases: 2. This CDR3 spans 14 amino acids. Looked up from germline, CDR1 is SGHNT and CDR2 is YYREEE (reference sequence). As DNA, the CDR3 is TGTGCCAGCAGCCGGGGACAGGACCAAGAGACCCAGTACTTC. This sequence encodes CASSRGQDQETQYF.

The genes are TRBV10-3 and TRBJ1-1; D call uncertain. There are 13 residues in the CDR3. The ends were cut back, 2 bases at V and 0 bases at J, with 4 bases in the middle. From germline, CDR1 is ENHRY and CDR2 SYGVKD. Here the CDR3 reads CAISELMNTEAFF. CDR3 sequence (DNA): TGTGCCATCAGTGAGCTCATGAACACTGAAGCTTTCTTT.

The chain is built from TRBV7-3 and TRBJ2-7; tentative D call: TRBD2 (6 bases). V was shortened by 2 bases and J by 12 bases, with 17 bases between the two germline ends. The germline CDR1 and CDR2 sequences are SGHTA and FQGTGA. This CDR3 region has 13 residues. This CDR3 reads CASSLELGGAAYF. The CDR3 region has the DNA TGTGCCAGCAGCTTAGAACTGGGAGGAGCGGCGTACTTC.

The chain employs TRBV29-1 and TRBJ1-4, with a weak D call TRBD1 (5 bases). Germline V gene data show CDR1 as SQVTM and CDR2 as ANQGSEA. The CDR3 sequence is 13 residues long. The V end was cut by 3 bases, the J end by 8 bases, with 13 bases between. CDR3 region: CSVEGGTQEKLFF. CDR3 sequence (DNA): TGCAGCGTTGAGGGCGGGACGCAAGAAAAACTGTTTTTT.

The V call is TRBV7-2, the J call TRBJ1-1; 7 bases agree with TRBD1. The CDR3 has 13 amino acids. Trimming removed 0 bases from V and 8 bases from J; junction bases left unmatched: 3. Germline loops: CDR1 SGHTA, CDR2 FQGNSA. Here the CDR3 reads CASSLAWDREAFF. CDR3 DNA: TGTGCCAGCAGCTTAGCCTGGGACAGAGAAGCTTTCTTT.

The CDR3 is CASTWSEGAGGYTF. The DNA for the CDR3 is TGTGCCAGCACCTGGTCTGAGGGGGCAGGTGGCTACACCTTC. The chain has TRBV7-2 and TRBJ1-2, with 7 positions matching TRBD1. The CDR3 extends over 14 amino acids. V shed 7 bases and J 7 bases; nucleotides not matched to a gene: 12. Germline lookup yields CDR1 SGHTA and CDR2 FQGNSA. Full variable domain (remainder filled in from reference TRBV7-2 and TRBJ1-2): GAGVSQSPSNKVTEKGKDVELRCDPISGHTALYWYRQSLGQGLEFLIYFQGNSAPDKSGLPSDRFSAERTGGSVSTLTIQRTQQEDSAVYLCASTWSEGAGGYTFGSGTRLTVV.

The rearrangement joins TRBV5-1 to TRBJ2-2; 11 bases line up with TRBD1. Germline V gene lookup returns CDR1 SGHRS and CDR2 YFSETQ. The CDR3 loop spans 15 amino acids. V gave up 5 bases and J gave up 4 bases; unmatched junction bases: 4. The CDR3 loop is CASSRDRGFTGELFF. CDR3 nucleotides: TGCGCCAGCAGTCGGGACAGGGGGTTCACCGGGGAGCTGTTTTTT. Filled out from reference TRBV5-1 and TRBJ2-2, the complete variable domain reads KAGVTQTPRYLIKTRGQQVTLSCSPISGHRSVSWYQQTPGQGLQFLFEYFSETQRNKGNFPGRFSGRQFSNSRSEMNVSTLELGDSALYLCASSRDRGFTGELFFGEGSRLTVL.

The V call is TRBV7-8, the J call TRBJ1-2, with 10 bases matching TRBD1. The CDR3 totals 16 residues. With 3 bases clipped from V and 4 bases from J, the junction kept 8 bases outside the gene matches. CDR1 and CDR2 (germline): SGHVS, FQNEAQ. The chain's CDR3 is CASSFLGQGEVYGYTF. CDR3 DNA: TGTGCCAGCAGCTTCCTTGGACAGGGGGAGGTCTATGGCTACACCTTC.

The chain carries TRBV5-6 and TRBJ2-7, with TRBD1 identical over 9 bases. Trimming at V came to 4 bases and at J to 6 bases, leaving 8 bases not matched to a gene. Germline V CDR1 and CDR2: SGHDT, YYEEEE. This CDR3 comprises 14 residues. The CDR3 is CASSPATGGGEQYF. The CDR3 region has the DNA TGTGCCAGCAGCCCAGCCACAGGGGGCGGCGAGCAGTACTTC.

The chain recombines TRBV27 with TRBJ1-2, with D possibly being TRBD1 (5 bases). V was trimmed by 0 bases and J by 4 bases, leaving 15 bases between them. CDR1 is MNHEY and CDR2 is SMNVEV in the germline V gene (reference sequence). This CDR3 region has 16 residues. The CDR3 here is CASSLSGAAKSYGYTF. The CDR3 bases are TGTGCCAGCAGTTTATCTGGGGCTGCAAAGAGCTATGGCTACACCTTC.

This clone showed up just once. The rearrangement uses TRBV27 and TRBJ2-7, with D tentatively TRBD1 (6 bases). The CDR3 runs to 14 residues. Germline loops: CDR1 MNHEY, CDR2 SMNVEV (reference sequence). V was cut by 3 bases and J by 6 bases, with 15 bases left in between. The CDR3 DNA sequence: TGTGCCAGCAGTTTGGCCAGGGGAAGATCCGAGCAGTACTTC. Its translation is CASSLARGRSEQYF.

The chain is built from TRBV7-9 and TRBJ1-2, with 11 nucleotides matching TRBD1. Trimming cost V 5 bases and J 8 bases; bases outside gene matches: 10. Germline V lookup: CDR1 SEHNR, CDR2 FQNEAQ (reference sequence). The CDR3 loop spans 15 amino acids. CDR3 protein: CASSAEDRGRGGYTF. The CDR3 DNA follows: TGTGCCAGCAGCGCGGAGGACAGGGGGCGCGGGGGCTACACCTTC.